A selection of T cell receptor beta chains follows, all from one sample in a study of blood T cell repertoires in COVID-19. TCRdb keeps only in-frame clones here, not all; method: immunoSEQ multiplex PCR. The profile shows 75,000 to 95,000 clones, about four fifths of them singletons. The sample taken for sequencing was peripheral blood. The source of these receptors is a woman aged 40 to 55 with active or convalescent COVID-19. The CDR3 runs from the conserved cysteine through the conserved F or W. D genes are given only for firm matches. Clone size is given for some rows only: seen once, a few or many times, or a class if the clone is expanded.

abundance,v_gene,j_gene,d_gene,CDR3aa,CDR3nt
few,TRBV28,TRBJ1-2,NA,CASSLFVFTNYGYTF,TGTGCCAGCAGTCTATTCGTGTTTACTAACTATGGCTACACCTTC
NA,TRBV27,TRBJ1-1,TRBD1,CASSSGQGPTPVMNTEAFF,TGTGCCAGCAGTTCCGGACAGGGCCCTACACCTGTCATGAACACTGAAGCTTTCTTT
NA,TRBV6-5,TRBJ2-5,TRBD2,CASRWTSGSETQYF,TGTGCCAGCAGGTGGACTAGCGGGAGTGAGACCCAGTACTTC
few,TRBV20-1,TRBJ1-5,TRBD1,CSASGDSNQPQHF,TGCAGTGCTAGTGGGGACAGTAATCAGCCCCAGCATTTT
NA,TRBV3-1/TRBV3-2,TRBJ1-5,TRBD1,CASSQDPGQGPQPQHF,TGTGCCAGCAGCCAAGACCCAGGACAGGGCCCCCAGCCCCAGCATTTT
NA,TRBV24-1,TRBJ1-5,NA,CATSDWGENQPQHF,TGTGCCACCAGTGATTGGGGGGAAAATCAGCCCCAGCATTTT
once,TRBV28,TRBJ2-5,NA,CASSPQGLRQETQYF,TGTGCCAGCAGCCCCCAGGGGCTTCGGCAAGAGACCCAGTACTTC
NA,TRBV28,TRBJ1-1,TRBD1,CASSRTGPPEAFF,TGTGCCAGCAGCAGGACAGGCCCCCCTGAAGCTTTCTTT
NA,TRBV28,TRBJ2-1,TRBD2,CASSLWGGWSYNEQFF,TGTGCCAGCAGTTTATGGGGGGGGTGGTCCTACAATGAGCAGTTCTTC
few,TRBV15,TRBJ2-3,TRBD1,CATSREDRGSTDTQYF,TGTGCCACCAGCAGGGAGGACAGGGGTAGCACAGATACGCAGTATTTT
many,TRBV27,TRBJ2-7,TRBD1,CASSPRQGAEEQYF,TGTGCCAGCAGTCCACGACAGGGGGCTGAAGAGCAGTACTTC
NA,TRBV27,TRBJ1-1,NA,CASSLSGSFEAFF,TGTGCCAGCAGTTTATCGGGGAGTTTTGAAGCTTTCTTT
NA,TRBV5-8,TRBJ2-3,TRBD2,CASSYTATSGTDTQYF,TGTGCCAGCAGCTACACAGCCACTAGCGGCACAGATACGCAGTATTTT
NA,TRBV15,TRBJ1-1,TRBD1,CATINRDRESEAFF,TGTGCCACCATAAACCGGGACAGAGAGTCCGAAGCTTTCTTT
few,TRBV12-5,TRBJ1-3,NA,CASMGQSSGNTIYF,TGTGCTAGTATGGGGCAATCGTCTGGAAACACCATATATTTT
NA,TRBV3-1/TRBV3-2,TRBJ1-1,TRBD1,CASSQDRATQGGTEAFF,TGTGCCAGCAGCCAAGATAGAGCCACTCAGGGGGGCACTGAAGCTTTCTTT
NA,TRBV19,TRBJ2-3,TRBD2,CASSQTSGGPGSTDTQYF,TGTGCCAGTAGTCAGACTAGCGGGGGCCCAGGTAGCACAGATACGCAGTATTTT
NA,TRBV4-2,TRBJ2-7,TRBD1,CASSPQTGEPYEQYF,TGTGCCAGCAGCCCCCAGACAGGGGAGCCATACGAGCAGTACTTC